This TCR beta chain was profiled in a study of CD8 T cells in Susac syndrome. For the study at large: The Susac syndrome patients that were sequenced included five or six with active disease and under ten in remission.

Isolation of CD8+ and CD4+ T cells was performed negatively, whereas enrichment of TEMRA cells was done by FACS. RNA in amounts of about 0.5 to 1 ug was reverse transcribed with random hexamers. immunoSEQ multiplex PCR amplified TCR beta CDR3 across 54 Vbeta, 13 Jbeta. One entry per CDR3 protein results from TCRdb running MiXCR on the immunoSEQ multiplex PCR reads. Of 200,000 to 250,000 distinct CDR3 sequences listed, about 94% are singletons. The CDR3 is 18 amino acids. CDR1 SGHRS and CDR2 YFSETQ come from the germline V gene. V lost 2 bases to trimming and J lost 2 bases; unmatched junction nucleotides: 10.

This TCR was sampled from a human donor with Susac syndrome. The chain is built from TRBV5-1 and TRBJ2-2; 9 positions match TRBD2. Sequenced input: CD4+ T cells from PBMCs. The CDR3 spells CASSLDPPSGDNTGELFF. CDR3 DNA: TGCGCCAGCAGCTTAGACCCTCCTAGCGGGGACAACACCGGGGAGCTGTTTTTT.